This T cell receptor (beta chain) derives from a study of blood T cells in healthy people across ages. Study results and limitations: Those diversity estimates obtained from one million T cells were thought to be underestimates. Age showed a roughly linear inverse relationship with TCR beta diversity per million T cells.

Using a J-beta primer mix together with a sample-barcoded 5' primer, a second PCR was run for roughly 7 to 12 cycles. Each CDR3 protein is one row after TCRdb ran MiXCR on the 5' RACE reads. Found here are fewer than 2 million distinct CDR3 sequences, about 39% of them singletons; the top ten hold about 21%. The germline V gene has CDR1 SGHTA and CDR2 FQGTGA. Trimming removed 5 bases from V and 11 bases from J; junction bases left unmatched: 19. CDR3 size: 16 residues. PBMCs were isolated at a quantity of at least 6 million per sample. Details on this clonotype: Its antigen is currently unknown.

This TCR was recovered from a human donor in good health. Material for sequencing was blood. The V gene is TRBV7-3, the J gene TRBJ2-5; TRBD1 agrees at 8 bases. The CDR3 region has the DNA TGTGCCAGCAGCCCAGGGGGCACTTTTAAGACGGGGGAGCAGTACTTC. Its protein is CASSPGGTFKTGEQYF.